Presented here are 15 T cell receptor beta chains from one specimen sequenced in a study of T cells in Graves' hyperthyroidism and ophthalmopathy (dated by TCRdb to between 2019 and 2020). The library was generated by multiplex PCR. For sequencing, an Illumina HiSeq 2000 was employed. Amplification of TCR beta CDR3 regions was carried out from RNA transcripts. A first-round RT-PCR of the TCR CDR3 used the HTBI primer set with the Qiagen OneStep RT-PCR kit. TCRdb applied fastp at Q25 and MiXCR to the public reads, then kept only in-frame beta chains. Each CDR3 protein gets just one entry, which takes the most common genes and DNA from the rows behind it. The sample includes about 500,000 distinct CDR3 sequences, with around 50% observed a single time. The ten largest clonotypes hold 44% of the sample. The sample comprised peripheral blood or thyroid tissue (not recorded which). The source is an adult woman with Graves' disease, either hyperthyroidism or ophthalmopathy (not recorded which).

This sequence joins TRBV9 and TRBJ1-6; D not resolved. The CDR3 loop spans 13 amino acids. Germline V gene data show CDR1 as SGDLS and CDR2 as YYNGEE. Trimming cost V 3 bases and J 6 bases, with 7 bases left between them. DNA for the CDR3: TGTGCCAGCAGCGCGCGGACTAATTCACCCCTCCACTTT. The encoded protein is CASSARTNSPLHF.

Comment on this clonotype: Possible read error: a much larger clone is one base away. The chain uses TRBV7-2 and TRBJ2-2, with 10 bases aligning to TRBD2. Germline CDR1 is SGHTA and CDR2 is FQGNSA. The CDR3 length is 16 residues. The CDR3 nucleotides read TGCGCCAGCATCTTGTCTACTAGCGGGATTACCGGGGAGCTGTTTTTT. Its protein is CASILSTSGITGELFF.

The chain combines TRBV2 with TRBJ1-5; 9 bases map to TRBD1. The CDR3 loop spans 15 amino acids. In germline, CDR1 is SNHLY, CDR2 FYNNEI. Trimming removed 6 bases from V and 3 bases from J; junction bases left unmatched: 6. CDR3 amino acids: CASRETGGYNQPQHF. The CDR3 DNA is TGTGCCAGCAGGGAAACAGGGGGCTACAATCAGCCCCAGCATTTT.

The V gene is TRBV12-3 or TRBV12-4, the J gene TRBJ2-5; 7 bases are shared with TRBD2. The CDR3 is 13 amino acids. Trimming removed 3 bases from V and 4 bases from J; junction bases left unmatched: 2. CDR3 in DNA: TGTGCCAGCAGTTTGACTAGCACAGAGACCCAGTACTTC. As protein: CASSLTSTETQYF.

This clonotype appeared once. The genes are TRBV7-9 and TRBJ2-5; D remains ambiguous. This CDR3 has 15 residues. Germline V gene lookup returns CDR1 SEHNR and CDR2 FQNEAQ (reference sequence). The CDR3 bases are TGTGCTCCTTCGTTCCTTCGCGGCAGTAGAGAGACCCAGTACTTC. Its protein product is CAPSFLRGSRETQYF.

This clonotype has more than one count but fewer than ten. The J gene is TRBJ1-2, the V gene TRBV24-1; possibly TRBD1 for D (5 bases). Looked up from germline, CDR1 is KGHDR and CDR2 is SFDVKD. This CDR3 is 12 amino acids long. The V end lost 4 bases, the J end lost 6 bases, and 8 bases lay between the germline ends. The CDR3 loop is CATSEGDDGYTF. CDR3 DNA sequence: TGTGCCACCAGTGAAGGGGACGATGGCTACACCTTC.

This clonotype was recorded many times. The V and J genes are TRBV6-1 and TRBJ1-2, with D unresolved. Trimming pared 3 bases from V and 7 bases from J, leaving 12 bases between. The CDR3 extends over 13 amino acids. Germline assignment: CDR1 MNHNS and CDR2 SASEGT. This CDR3 reads CASSDLGISGYTF. CDR3 in DNA: TGTGCCAGCAGTGACCTGGGAATTAGTGGCTACACCTTC.

This clonotype has only a few counts. The chain carries TRBV6-6 and TRBJ1-1, with 7 bases that match TRBD1. Looked up from germline, CDR1 is MNHNY and CDR2 is SVGAGI (reference sequence). There are 14 residues in the CDR3. Trimming at V came to 8 bases and at J to 1 base, leaving 7 bases not matched to a gene. The CDR3: CASSPQGTNTEAFF. In nucleotides, the CDR3 is TGTGCCAGCTCACCACAGGGGACGAACACTGAAGCTTTCTTT.

V gene TRBV24-1 combines with J gene TRBJ1-6, with D tentatively TRBD1 (6 bases). The CDR3 is 16 amino acids. Trimming removed 0 bases at V and 3 bases at J, with 8 bases between. CDR1 is KGHDR and CDR2 is SFDVKD in the germline V gene. CDR3: CATSDLKDSYNSPLHF. The CDR3 nucleotides are TGTGCCACCAGTGATTTGAAGGACAGCTATAATTCACCCCTCCACTTT.

This chain connects TRBV7-9 to TRBJ2-7; D perhaps matches TRBD1 (6 bases). V lost 6 bases and J lost 3, with 21 bases in between. CDR1 is SEHNR, CDR2 FQNEAQ, per germline (reference sequence). The CDR3 spans 16 residues. The DNA for the CDR3 is TGTGCCAGCAGACGCGATGCAGGGGCGGTCCGCTACGAGCAGTACTTC. As protein: CASRRDAGAVRYEQYF.

The chain recombines TRBV7-6 with TRBJ1-6; 12 nucleotides agree with TRBD1. Trimming took 5 bases from V and 10 from J; bases not matched to a gene: 12. Germline CDR1 is SGHVS and CDR2 is FNYEAQ. The CDR3 length is 17 residues. In DNA form, the CDR3 reads TGTGCCAGCAGCCCGGCCGGGACAGGGGGCGGAGACTCACCCCTCCACTTT. As protein: CASSPAGTGGGDSPLHF.

Details on this clonotype: This could be a read error, since a much larger clone is one nucleotide away. The rearrangement joins TRBV9 to TRBJ2-5; 9 bases are shared with TRBD2. This CDR3 contains 14 residues. Germline V lookup: CDR1 SGDLS, CDR2 YYNGEE. Trimming removed 0 bases from V and 3 bases from J; junction bases left unmatched: 0. The CDR3 DNA reads TGTGCCAGCAGCGTAGGACTAGCGGAAGAGACCCAGTACTTC. Translating gives CASSVGLAEETQYF.

The chain combines TRBV20-1 with TRBJ1-1; 7 positions match TRBD1. V shed 6 bases and J 11 bases; nucleotides not matched to a gene: 6. CDR1 is DFQATT, CDR2 SNEGSKA, per germline (reference sequence). The length of the CDR3 is 10 residues. CDR3 nucleotide sequence: TGCAGTGCAAGGACACAGGGGGCTTTCTTT. Translated: CSARTQGAFF.

J is TRBJ1-5 and V is TRBV7-9; TRBD1 is a possible D gene (6 bases). V dropped 5 bases and J dropped 5 bases, with 22 bases sitting between them. CDR1 is SEHNR, CDR2 FQNEAQ, per germline (reference sequence). The CDR3 loop spans 17 amino acids. For the CDR3, the DNA is TGTGCCAGCAGCCTGGGGCGGGGGCGCTTTCTGGATCAGCCCCAGCATTTT. Translation gives CASSLGRGRFLDQPQHF.

This chain uses TRBV25-1 with TRBJ1-2; D perhaps matches TRBD1 (5 bases). The V and J ends lost 5 bases and 2 bases respectively, with 12 bases between them. This CDR3 has 14 amino acids. Germline V lookup: CDR1 MGHDK, CDR2 SYGVNS. DNA for the CDR3: TGTGCCAGCAGTAAGGGGAGGGGCAACTATGGCTACACCTTC. It codes for CASSKGRGNYGYTF.